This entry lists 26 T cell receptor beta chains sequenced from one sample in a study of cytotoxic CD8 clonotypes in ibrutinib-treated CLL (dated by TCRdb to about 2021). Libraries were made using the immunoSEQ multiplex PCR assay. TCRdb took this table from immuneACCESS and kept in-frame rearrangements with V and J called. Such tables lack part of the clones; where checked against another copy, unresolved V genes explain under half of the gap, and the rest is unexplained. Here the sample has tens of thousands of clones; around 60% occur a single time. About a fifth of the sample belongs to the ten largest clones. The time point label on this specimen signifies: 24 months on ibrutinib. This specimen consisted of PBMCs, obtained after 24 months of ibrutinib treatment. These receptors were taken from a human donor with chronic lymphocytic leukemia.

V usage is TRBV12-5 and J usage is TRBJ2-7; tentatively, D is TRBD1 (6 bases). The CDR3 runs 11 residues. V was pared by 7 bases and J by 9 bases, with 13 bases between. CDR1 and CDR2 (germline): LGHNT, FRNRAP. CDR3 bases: TGTGCTAGTGTTACAGGGTACCTGCAGTACGTC. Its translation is CASVTGYLQYV.

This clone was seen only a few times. CDR3 loop: CTSSQDRSKRDIYEQYV. CDR3 sequence (DNA): TGCACCAGCAGCCAAGATCGTAGTAAGAGGGACATCTACGAGCAGTACGTC. V and J are TRBV1 and TRBJ2-7; no DNA check was done on the table's D call, TRBD1. TRBV1 is annotated as a pseudogene. The CDR3 extends over 17 amino acids.

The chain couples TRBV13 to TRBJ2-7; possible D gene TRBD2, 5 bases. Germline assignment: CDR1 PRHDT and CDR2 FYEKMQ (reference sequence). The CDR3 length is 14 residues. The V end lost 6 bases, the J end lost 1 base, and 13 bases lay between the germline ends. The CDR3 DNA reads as TGTGCCAGCAGTGAAGGAGGATCTTCCTACGAGCAGTACTTC. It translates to CASSEGGSSYEQYF.

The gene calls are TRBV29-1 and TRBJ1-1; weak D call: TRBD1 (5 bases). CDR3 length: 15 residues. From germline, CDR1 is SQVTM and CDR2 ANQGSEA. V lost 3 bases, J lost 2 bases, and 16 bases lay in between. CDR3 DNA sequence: TGCAGCGTTGATCCAAAAGGAGGGGAAAACACTGAAGCTTTCTTT. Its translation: CSVDPKGGENTEAFF.

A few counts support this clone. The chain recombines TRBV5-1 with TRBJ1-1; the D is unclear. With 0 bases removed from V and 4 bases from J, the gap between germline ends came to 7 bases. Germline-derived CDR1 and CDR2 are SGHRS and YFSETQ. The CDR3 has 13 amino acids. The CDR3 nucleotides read TGCGCCAGCAGCTTGGACAGACGCACTGAAGCTTTCTTT. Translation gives CASSLDRRTEAFF.

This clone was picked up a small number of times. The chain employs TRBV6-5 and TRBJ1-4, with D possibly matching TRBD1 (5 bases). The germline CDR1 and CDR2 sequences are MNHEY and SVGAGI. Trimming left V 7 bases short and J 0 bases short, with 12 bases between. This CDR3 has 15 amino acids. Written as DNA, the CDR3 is TGTGCCAGCAACCGGGGCATTGCAACTAATGAAAAACTGTTTTTT. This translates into CASNRGIATNEKLFF.

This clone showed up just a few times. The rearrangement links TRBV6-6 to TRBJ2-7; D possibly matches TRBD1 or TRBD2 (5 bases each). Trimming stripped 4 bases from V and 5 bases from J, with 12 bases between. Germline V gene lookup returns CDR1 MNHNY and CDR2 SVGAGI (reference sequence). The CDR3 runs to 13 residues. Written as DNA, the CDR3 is TGTGCCAGCAGTTCCGGGGCCGGCGACGAGCAGTACTTC. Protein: CASSSGAGDEQYF.

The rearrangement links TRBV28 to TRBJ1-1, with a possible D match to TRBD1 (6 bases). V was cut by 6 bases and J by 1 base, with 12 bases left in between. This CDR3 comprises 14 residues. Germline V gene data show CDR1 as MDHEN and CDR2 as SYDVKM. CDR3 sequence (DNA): TGTGCCAGCAGCCCACAGGGTAGGAACACTGAAGCTTTCTTT. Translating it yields CASSPQGRNTEAFF.

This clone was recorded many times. The CDR3 loop is CASSLLGEQFF. The CDR3 DNA reads as TGTGCCAGCTCCCTTCTAGGGGAGCAGTTCTTC. The chain carries TRBV18 and TRBJ2-1; the D is unclear. V lost 6 bases to trimming and J lost 10 bases, with 10 bases between them. The germline gives CDR1 KGHSH, CDR2 LQKENI. This CDR3 spans 11 amino acids.

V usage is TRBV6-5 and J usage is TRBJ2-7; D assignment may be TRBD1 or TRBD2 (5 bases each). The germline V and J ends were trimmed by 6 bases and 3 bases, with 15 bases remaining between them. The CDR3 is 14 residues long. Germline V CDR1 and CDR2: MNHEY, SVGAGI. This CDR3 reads CASRRSGTGYEQYF. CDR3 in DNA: TGTGCCAGCAGGCGATCCGGGACGGGCTACGAGCAGTACTTC.

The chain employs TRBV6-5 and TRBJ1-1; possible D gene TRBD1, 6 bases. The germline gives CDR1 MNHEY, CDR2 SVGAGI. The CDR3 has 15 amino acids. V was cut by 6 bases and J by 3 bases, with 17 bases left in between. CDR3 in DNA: TGTGCCAGCAGACGGGGGCGATTAGGTGACACTGAAGCTTTCTTT. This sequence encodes CASRRGRLGDTEAFF.

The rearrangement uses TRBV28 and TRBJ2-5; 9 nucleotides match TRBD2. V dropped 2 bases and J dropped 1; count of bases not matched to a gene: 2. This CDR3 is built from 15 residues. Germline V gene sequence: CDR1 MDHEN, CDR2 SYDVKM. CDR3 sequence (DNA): TGTGCCAGCAGTTTAGGCGGGAGGGCCCAAGAGACCCAGTACTTC. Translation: CASSLGGRAQETQYF.

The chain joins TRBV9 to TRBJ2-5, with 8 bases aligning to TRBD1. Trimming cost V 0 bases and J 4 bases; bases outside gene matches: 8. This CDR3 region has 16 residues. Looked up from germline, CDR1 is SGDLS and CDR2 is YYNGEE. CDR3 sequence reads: CASSVAAGGGGETQYF. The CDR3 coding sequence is TGTGCCAGCAGCGTAGCCGCAGGGGGCGGAGGAGAGACCCAGTACTTC.

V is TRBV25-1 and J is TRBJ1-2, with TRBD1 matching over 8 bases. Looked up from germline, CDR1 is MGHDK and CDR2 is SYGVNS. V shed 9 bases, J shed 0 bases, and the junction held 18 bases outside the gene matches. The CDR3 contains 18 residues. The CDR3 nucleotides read TGTGCCAGATATCAGGGACAGGCCAGACTGATCCCTAACTATGGCTACACCTTC. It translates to CARYQGQARLIPNYGYTF.

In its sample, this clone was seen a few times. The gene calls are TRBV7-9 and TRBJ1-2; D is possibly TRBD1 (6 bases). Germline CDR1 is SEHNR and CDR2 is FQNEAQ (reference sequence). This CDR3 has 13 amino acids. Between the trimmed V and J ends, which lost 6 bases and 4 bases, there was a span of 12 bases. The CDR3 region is CASRRTEFYGYTF. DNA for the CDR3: TGTGCCAGCAGACGGACAGAGTTCTATGGCTACACCTTC.

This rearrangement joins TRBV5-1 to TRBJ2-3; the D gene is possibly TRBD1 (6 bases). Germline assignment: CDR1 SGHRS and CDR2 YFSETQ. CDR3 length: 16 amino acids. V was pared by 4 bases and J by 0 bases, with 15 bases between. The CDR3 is CASSPDRTSSTDTQYF. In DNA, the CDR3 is TGCGCCAGCAGCCCCGACAGGACGTCTAGCACAGATACGCAGTATTTT.

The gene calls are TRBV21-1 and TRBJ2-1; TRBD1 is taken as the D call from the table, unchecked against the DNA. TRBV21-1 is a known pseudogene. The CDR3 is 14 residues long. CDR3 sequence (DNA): TGTGCCAGCAGCAAGGACAGGGCGGACAATGAGCAGTTCTTC. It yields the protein CASSKDRADNEQFF.

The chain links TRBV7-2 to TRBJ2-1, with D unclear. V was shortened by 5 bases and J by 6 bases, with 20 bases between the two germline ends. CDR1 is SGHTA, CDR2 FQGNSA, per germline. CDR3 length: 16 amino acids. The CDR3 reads CASSLRSAVSANEQFF. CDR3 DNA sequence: TGTGCCAGCAGCCTGAGATCGGCTGTGTCAGCCAATGAGCAGTTCTTC.

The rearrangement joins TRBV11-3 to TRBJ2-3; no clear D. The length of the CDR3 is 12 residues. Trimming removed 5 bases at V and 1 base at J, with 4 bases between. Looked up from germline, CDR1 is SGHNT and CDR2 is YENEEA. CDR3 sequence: CASSRGTDTQYF. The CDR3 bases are TGTGCCAGCAGCCGGGGCACAGATACGCAGTATTTT.

The CDR3: CASSLRWTGSLYEQYF. The CDR3 nucleotides read TGCGCCAGCAGCTTGAGGTGGACAGGGAGCCTCTACGAGCAGTACTTC. The chain joins TRBV5-1 to TRBJ2-7; 8 bases fit TRBD1. With V trimmed by 1 base and J by 3 bases, 9 bases remained unmatched. The length of the CDR3 is 16 residues. CDR1 SGHRS and CDR2 YFSETQ come from the germline V gene.

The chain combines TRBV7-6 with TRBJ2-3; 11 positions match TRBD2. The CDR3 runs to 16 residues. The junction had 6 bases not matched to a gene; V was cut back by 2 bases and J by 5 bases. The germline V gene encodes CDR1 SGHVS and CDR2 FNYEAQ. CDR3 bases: TGTGCCAGCAGCTTATTAGCGGGAGGGCGTGGAGATACGCAGTATTTT. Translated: CASSLLAGGRGDTQYF. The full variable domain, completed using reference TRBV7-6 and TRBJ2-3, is GAGVSQSPRYKVTKRGQDVALRCDPISGHVSLYWYRQALGQGPEFLTYFNYEAQQDKSGLPNDRFSAERPEGSISTLTIQRTEQRDSAMYRCASSLLAGGRGDTQYFGPGTRLTVL.

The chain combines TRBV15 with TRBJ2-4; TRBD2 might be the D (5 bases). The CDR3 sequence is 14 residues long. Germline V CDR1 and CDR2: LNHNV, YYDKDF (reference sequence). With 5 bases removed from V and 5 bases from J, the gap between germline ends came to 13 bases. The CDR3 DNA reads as TGTGCCACCAGCGGAAGGTCCGGGGAAAACATTCAGTACTTC. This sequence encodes CATSGRSGENIQYF.

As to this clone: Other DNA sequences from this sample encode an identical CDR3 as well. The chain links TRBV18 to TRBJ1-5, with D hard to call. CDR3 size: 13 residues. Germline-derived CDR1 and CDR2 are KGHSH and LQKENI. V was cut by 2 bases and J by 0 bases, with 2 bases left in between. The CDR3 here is CASSPVSNQPQHF. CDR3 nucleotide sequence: TGTGCCAGCTCACCAGTTAGCAATCAGCCCCAGCATTTT.

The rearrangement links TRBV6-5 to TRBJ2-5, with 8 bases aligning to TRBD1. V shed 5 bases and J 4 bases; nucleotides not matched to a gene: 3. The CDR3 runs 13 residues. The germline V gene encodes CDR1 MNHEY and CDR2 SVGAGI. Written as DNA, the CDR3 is TGTGCCAGCAGTGAAACAGGGGGAGAGACCCAGTACTTC. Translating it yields CASSETGGETQYF.

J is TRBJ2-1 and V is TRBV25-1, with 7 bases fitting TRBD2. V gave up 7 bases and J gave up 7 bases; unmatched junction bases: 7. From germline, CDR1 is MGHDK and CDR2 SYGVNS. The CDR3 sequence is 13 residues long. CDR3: CASKKAAGNEQFF. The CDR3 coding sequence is TGTGCCAGCAAAAAGGCAGCGGGGAATGAGCAGTTCTTC.

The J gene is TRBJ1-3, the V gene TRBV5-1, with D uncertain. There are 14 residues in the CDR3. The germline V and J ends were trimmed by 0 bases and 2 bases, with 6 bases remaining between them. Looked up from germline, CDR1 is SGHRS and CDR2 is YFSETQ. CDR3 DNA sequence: TGCGCCAGCAGCTTGGGCCCCCCTGGAAACACCATATATTTT. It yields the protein CASSLGPPGNTIYF. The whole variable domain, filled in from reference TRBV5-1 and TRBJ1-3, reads KAGVTQTPRYLIKTRGQQVTLSCSPISGHRSVSWYQQTPGQGLQFLFEYFSETQRNKGNFPGRFSGRQFSNSRSEMNVSTLELGDSALYLCASSLGPPGNTIYFGEGSWLTVV.